These 12 T cell receptor beta chains originate from one sample sequenced in a study of T cell repertoires in ileal Crohn's disease. The data were produced by immunoSEQ multiplex PCR, yet TCRdb's version contains in-frame clones alone and is incomplete. Of about 10,000 clones listed, approximately 78% are singletons. The time point denotes: neoterminal ileum biopsy at postoperative endoscopy, about 6 months after surgery. Sequencing used ileal tissue. These receptors were collected from an adult with Crohn's disease.

This clone was seen a handful of times. The chain employs TRBV5-1 and TRBJ1-3; D is unclear. The germline CDR1 and CDR2 sequences are SGHRS and YFSETQ. This CDR3 comprises 20 residues. Trimming removed 4 bases from V and 0 bases from J, with 26 bases in between. As DNA, the CDR3 is TGCGCCAGCAGCCTGGAAGGTCGGTCGAGGCATTCCGCCTCTGGAAACACCATATATTTT. This translates into CASSLEGRSRHSASGNTIYF.

V is TRBV6-1 and J is TRBJ1-6, with unresolved D. CDR1 MNHNS and CDR2 SASEGT come from the germline V gene. The CDR3 spans 15 residues. V was cut by 7 bases and J by 7 bases, with 17 bases left in between. The CDR3 here is CASTGRSRGNSPLHF. CDR3 sequence (DNA): TGTGCCAGCACCGGGCGAAGCCGAGGGAATTCACCCCTCCACTTT.

The rearrangement links TRBV1 to TRBJ1-3; the DNA was not compared with TRBD1, the D call given in the table. TRBV1 is termed a pseudogene. This CDR3 contains 17 residues. CDR3 loop: CTSILRWAGQVGNTIYF. In DNA, the CDR3 is TGCACCAGCATCCTCAGATGGGCGGGACAGGTTGGAAACACCATATATTTT.

This chain joins TRBV7-9 and TRBJ2-5, with a possible D match to TRBD2 (5 bases). This CDR3 region has 14 residues. V was clipped by 0 bases and J by 5 bases, with 10 bases between them. CDR1 SEHNR and CDR2 FQNEAQ come from the germline V gene (reference sequence). As DNA, the CDR3 is TGTGCCAGCAGCTTAGCGTCCGGGGTGGAGACCCAGTACTTC. The encoded protein is CASSLASGVETQYF.

The rearrangement uses TRBV27 and TRBJ2-3, with 8 bases fitting TRBD2. The germline gives CDR1 MNHEY, CDR2 SMNVEV (reference sequence). The CDR3 length is 16 residues. J was trimmed by 6 bases and V by 8 bases; bases with no gene match: 16. CDR3 in DNA: TGTGCCAGCGCTCCCCGTCGGACTAGCCGGCACGATACGCAGTATTTT. This gives the protein CASAPRRTSRHDTQYF.

This clone was detected only a few times. V and J are TRBV5-4 and TRBJ2-1; D is perhaps TRBD1 (5 bases). This CDR3 is built from 13 residues. The V end was cut by 2 bases, the J end by 12 bases, with 15 bases between. Germline values: CDR1 SGHNT, CDR2 YYREEE (reference sequence). For the CDR3, the DNA is TGTGCCAGCAGCTTCCCAACCGGGCAGGGGCAGTTCTTC. Translated: CASSFPTGQGQFF.

This clone was seen just once. The chain uses TRBV29-1 and TRBJ2-1, with 9 bases lining up with TRBD2. Per germline, CDR1 SQVTM and CDR2 ANQGSEA. The CDR3 has 15 amino acids. V lost 4 bases, J lost 4 bases, and 8 bases stayed unmatched. CDR3 amino acids: CSVGAVAGVYNEQFF. The CDR3 coding sequence is TGCAGCGTTGGTGCGGTAGCGGGGGTATACAATGAGCAGTTCTTC.

This clone was observed a few times. The chain carries TRBV27 and TRBJ1-6; 8 bases align to TRBD1. The germline V gene encodes CDR1 MNHEY and CDR2 SMNVEV (reference sequence). V gave up 5 bases and J gave up 7 bases; unmatched junction bases: 4. CDR3 length: 14 residues. The CDR3 loop is CASSMTGVNSPLHF. The CDR3 nucleotides are TGTGCCAGCAGTATGACAGGGGTGAATTCACCCCTCCACTTT.

The rearrangement uses TRBV7-6 and TRBJ2-5, with D possibly being TRBD2 (7 bases). Germline values: CDR1 SGHVS, CDR2 FNYEAQ. V dropped 5 bases and J dropped 3 bases, with 19 bases sitting between them. CDR3 length: 16 residues. In DNA form, the CDR3 reads TGTGCCAGCAGCCCAAAGGGGGGGGCGACGAAAGAGACCCAGTACTTC. Translation gives CASSPKGGATKETQYF.

The chain uses TRBV18 and TRBJ2-7, with 9 bases lining up with TRBD2. Germline loops: CDR1 KGHSH, CDR2 LQKENI. Trimming took 2 bases from V and 2 from J; bases not matched to a gene: 1. The CDR3 totals 14 residues. CDR3 protein: CASSPAGGPYEQYF. CDR3 bases: TGTGCCAGCTCACCAGCGGGAGGGCCCTACGAGCAGTACTTC.

This chain joins TRBV6-5 and TRBJ1-2; TRBD1 matches at 9 bases. V gave up 6 bases and J gave up 0 bases; unmatched junction bases: 5. The CDR3 loop spans 15 amino acids. Germline loops: CDR1 MNHEY, CDR2 SVGAGI. CDR3 loop: CASRQGARTNYGYTF. The CDR3, as DNA: TGTGCCAGCAGACAGGGGGCTCGTACTAACTATGGCTACACCTTC.

The rearrangement joins TRBV5-1 to TRBJ2-2, with D maybe TRBD1 (5 bases). CDR1 SGHRS and CDR2 YFSETQ come from the germline V gene. Trimming took 4 bases from V and 2 from J, leaving 18 bases between them. This CDR3 has 17 amino acids. As DNA, the CDR3 is TGCGCCAGCAGCATTCTATCGGGCAGGGTTAACACCGGGGAGCTGTTTTTT. Its translation: CASSILSGRVNTGELFF.